Shown below are 17 T cell receptor beta chains from a single sample sequenced in a study of cytomegalovirus exposure and HLA in healthy donors. PCR amplification relied on 60 Vbeta primers (plus 13 Jbeta primers). The repertoire was sequenced with immunoSEQ multiplex PCR; TCRdb's copy has only in-frame clones and lacks some. Of about 300,000 clones in the sample, 80% to 90% were seen once. The sample taken for sequencing was PBMCs. Source of these receptors: a man between 40 and 49 years old in good health and CMV-seropositive.

The gene calls are TRBV7-6 and TRBJ2-3, with TRBD2 as a possible D gene (5 bases). V lost 5 bases to trimming and J lost 1 base, with 10 bases between them. CDR3 length equals 14 residues. The germline V gene encodes CDR1 SGHVS and CDR2 FNYEAQ. For the CDR3, the DNA is TGTGCCAGCAGCCCGGACTCTCGCACAGATACGCAGTATTTT. This encodes CASSPDSRTDTQYF.

The chain carries TRBV4-3 and TRBJ2-7; a possible D gene is TRBD1 (6 bases). This CDR3 is 14 amino acids long. The germline V gene encodes CDR1 LGHNA and CDR2 YSLEER. V lost 0 bases and J 5 bases, leaving 11 bases between the germline ends. The CDR3 reads CASSQDRGRNEQYF. The CDR3 DNA follows: TGCGCCAGCAGCCAAGACAGGGGAAGGAACGAGCAGTACTTC.

This clone was seen only a few times. This chain joins TRBV15 and TRBJ2-1, with 7 bases fitting TRBD1. Germline V gives CDR1 LNHNV, CDR2 YYDKDF (reference sequence). Losses at the gene ends were 0 bases for V and 8 bases for J; bases not matched to a gene: 4. This CDR3 contains 14 residues. Here the CDR3 reads CATSRERQGDEQFF. CDR3 nucleotide sequence: TGTGCCACCAGCAGAGAGAGGCAGGGGGATGAGCAGTTCTTC. The entire variable domain, with the rest obtained from reference TRBV15 and TRBJ2-1, is as follows: DAMVIQNPRYQVTQFGKPVTLSCSQTLNHNVMYWYQQKSSQAPKLLFHYYDKDFNNEADTPDNFQSRRPNTSFCFLDIRSPGLGDTAMYLCATSRERQGDEQFFGPGTRLTVL.

This chain uses TRBV15 with TRBJ2-7; 9 positions match TRBD2. The CDR3 spans 16 residues. J lost 6 bases, V lost 0 bases, and 9 bases had no gene match. Germline V gene sequence: CDR1 LNHNV, CDR2 YYDKDF (reference sequence). The CDR3 loop reads CATSRESVAGEVEQYF. Here the CDR3 DNA reads TGTGCCACCAGCAGAGAGTCGGTAGCGGGAGAGGTCGAGCAGTACTTC.

The chain has TRBV5-4 and TRBJ2-7; 7 nucleotides align to TRBD1. V trimming: 1 base; J trimming: 4 bases; junction bases outside the gene matches: 2. The CDR3 consists of 13 residues. CDR1 is SGHNT, CDR2 YYREEE, per germline (reference sequence). CDR3 in DNA: TGTGCCAGCAGCTTGACAGGGGCTTACGAGCAGTACTTC. Translating it yields CASSLTGAYEQYF.

CDR3: CASSQELLAADTQYF. The CDR3 DNA reads TGCGCCAGCAGCCAAGAGTTGCTAGCGGCAGATACGCAGTATTTT. V is TRBV4-3 and J is TRBJ2-3; 7 nucleotides agree with TRBD2. J lost 4 bases, V lost 0 bases, and 4 bases had no gene match. The CDR3 extends over 15 amino acids. The germline CDR1 and CDR2 sequences are LGHNA and YSLEER.

Only a few counts were recorded for this clone. The chain combines TRBV7-3 with TRBJ2-3; TRBD2 might be the D (7 bases). Trimming removed 3 bases at V and 2 bases at J, with 12 bases between. The CDR3 totals 15 residues. Germline-derived CDR1 and CDR2 are SGHTA and FQGTGA. This CDR3 reads CASSFGGRDTDTQYF. The CDR3 DNA reads as TGTGCCAGCAGCTTCGGGGGGCGGGACACAGATACGCAGTATTTT.

The V gene is TRBV27, the J gene TRBJ2-7; TRBD2 agrees at 13 bases. Looked up from germline, CDR1 is MNHEY and CDR2 is SMNVEV (reference sequence). The CDR3 length is 16 residues. V lost 8 bases, J lost 8 bases, and 15 bases stayed unmatched. The CDR3 spells CASSGQLAGGRGKQYF. In nucleotides, the CDR3 is TGTGCCAGCTCCGGCCAACTAGCGGGAGGGCGAGGAAAGCAGTACTTC.

V usage is TRBV9 and J usage is TRBJ2-5, with 8 bases identical to TRBD1. The V and J ends lost 0 bases and 6 bases, in that order; junction bases with no gene match: 7. Germline CDR1 reads SGDLS; CDR2 reads YYNGEE. The CDR3 consists of 15 residues. The CDR3 loop is CASSVAPGGLKTQYF. DNA of the CDR3: TGTGCCAGCAGCGTAGCCCCAGGGGGCTTAAAGACCCAGTACTTC.

V and J are TRBV6-6 and TRBJ1-1; TRBD1 matches at 9 bases. With 5 bases clipped from V and 10 bases from J, the junction kept 17 bases outside the gene matches. The CDR3 loop spans 16 amino acids. Germline V gene lookup returns CDR1 MNHNY and CDR2 SVGAGI (reference sequence). The CDR3 sequence is CASSNRDRVGLGAAFF. The DNA of the CDR3 is TGTGCCAGCAGTAACCGGGACAGGGTGGGGCTCGGCGCAGCTTTCTTT.

The chain carries TRBV7-6 and TRBJ1-5; no clear D. The V gene lost 1 base and the J gene lost 5 bases, with 6 bases spanning the gap. Germline CDR1 SGHVS, CDR2 FNYEAQ. The CDR3 covers 13 residues. CDR3: CASSLGGDQPQHF. In DNA, the CDR3 is TGTGCCAGCAGCTTAGGCGGAGATCAGCCCCAGCATTTT.

This clone was detected only once. CDR3 in amino acids: CATTQSVPSPLTDTQYF. The CDR3 DNA is TGTGCCACCACTCAGAGTGTCCCTAGCCCACTCACAGATACGCAGTATTTT. The V and J genes are TRBV15 and TRBJ2-3, with D possibly being TRBD2 (5 bases). Germline CDR1 LNHNV, CDR2 YYDKDF (reference sequence). Trimming left V 7 bases short and J 2 bases short, with 22 bases between. This CDR3 is 17 amino acids long.

The chain has TRBV18 and TRBJ2-2, with a possible D match to TRBD2 (6 bases). Trimming took 2 bases from V and 6 from J, leaving 16 bases between them. CDR1 and CDR2 from the germline V gene are KGHSH and LQKENI. There are 16 residues in the CDR3. The CDR3 DNA is TGTGCCAGCTCACCAAGGGACTCTGGGACGCCCGGGGAGCTGTTTTTT. It specifies CASSPRDSGTPGELFF.

The V gene is TRBV15, the J gene TRBJ2-5, with a tentative D call TRBD1 (5 bases). Germline assignment: CDR1 LNHNV and CDR2 YYDKDF (reference sequence). Trimming cost V 3 bases and J 5 bases, with 13 bases left between them. The length of the CDR3 is 14 residues. The CDR3 nucleotides read TGTGCCACCAGCAGGTATCAGGGCGGCGAGACCCAGTACTTC. The encoded protein is CATSRYQGGETQYF.

V gene TRBV19 combines with J gene TRBJ2-7; 10 nucleotides line up with TRBD1. This CDR3 has 14 amino acids. V dropped 4 bases and J dropped 5; count of bases not matched to a gene: 5. Germline lookup yields CDR1 LNHDA and CDR2 SQIVND (reference sequence). The CDR3 nucleotides read TGTGCCAGTAGTAAGGACAGGGGGAACGACGAGCAGTACTTC. This sequence encodes CASSKDRGNDEQYF.

The chain has TRBV30 and TRBJ2-1; D might be TRBD2 (6 bases). Germline V gene sequence: CDR1 GTSNPN, CDR2 SVGIG (reference sequence). CDR3 length equals 13 residues. Trimming left V 7 bases short and J 2 bases short, with 12 bases between. This CDR3 reads CAFQRAAYNEQFF. The CDR3 region has the DNA TGTGCCTTTCAGCGGGCCGCCTACAATGAGCAGTTCTTC.

The chain links TRBV3-1 (or the pseudogene TRBV3-2) to TRBJ2-1; D remains unclear. The CDR3 extends over 9 amino acids. V lost 9 bases to trimming and J lost 15 bases, with 12 bases between them. Germline V CDR1 and CDR2: LGHDT, YNNKEL (reference sequence). CDR3 amino acids: CARRQRGFF. In DNA, the CDR3 is TGTGCCAGACGCCAAAGAGGGTTCTTC.